These 31 T cell receptor beta chains originate from one sample sequenced in a study of blood T cell repertoires in COVID-19. Only in-frame clones appear in the TCRdb table, and some are missing; sequencing was by immunoSEQ multiplex PCR. Counted here are 200,000 to 250,000 clones, roughly nine tenths occurring once; the ten biggest clones make up about 0.8%. Sequenced: peripheral blood. The receptors derive from a man between 60 and 75 years old with COVID-19, enrolled during active disease.

The chain links TRBV2 to TRBJ2-5; no reliable D call. The CDR3 is made up of 14 amino acids. V gave up 3 bases and J gave up 2 bases, with 10 bases separating them. Germline V gene sequence: CDR1 SNHLY, CDR2 FYNNEI. The CDR3 DNA is TGTGCCAGCAGTGACATGAACTCTCAAGAGACCCAGTACTTC. The encoded protein is CASSDMNSQETQYF.

The genes are TRBV7-2 and TRBJ2-7; TRBD2 might be the D (6 bases). The CDR3 runs to 15 residues. Germline V CDR1 and CDR2: SGHTA, FQGNSA. Deletions cut 5 bases from V and 5 bases from J, with 19 bases between. The CDR3 nucleotides are TGTGCCAGCAGCCTTAATAGCGGCCCCTTCGACGAGCAGTACTTC. This translates into CASSLNSGPFDEQYF.

Only one count was recorded for this clone. This chain uses TRBV18 with TRBJ2-2, with D unclear. The ends were cut back, 3 bases at V and 5 bases at J, with 7 bases in the middle. The CDR3 extends over 13 amino acids. CDR1 and CDR2 from the germline V gene are KGHSH and LQKENI. The CDR3: CASSPSQTGELFF. CDR3 in DNA: TGTGCCAGCTCACCTAGCCAAACCGGGGAGCTGTTTTTT.

J is TRBJ2-3 and V is TRBV18; 10 bases are a match to TRBD2. Germline V gene data show CDR1 as KGHSH and CDR2 as LQKENI. CDR3 length: 19 residues. The V segment lost 3 bases and the J segment 2 bases; nucleotides outside the gene matches: 14. The CDR3 is CASSPVASGSGSYTDTQYF. The CDR3 nucleotides are TGTGCCAGCTCACCGGTGGCTAGCGGGAGTGGTTCTTACACAGATACGCAGTATTTT.

The J gene is TRBJ2-5, the V gene TRBV18, with a weak D call TRBD1 (6 bases). Germline V gene lookup returns CDR1 KGHSH and CDR2 LQKENI. Deletions cut 6 bases from V and 1 base from J, with 9 bases between. The CDR3 runs to 13 residues. The CDR3 DNA follows: TGTGCCAGCTCCGGACAGCTCCAAGAGACCCAGTACTTC. Amino acids: CASSGQLQETQYF.

The CDR3 is CATSRDSVVEKLFF. Here the CDR3 DNA reads TGTGCCACCAGCAGAGACTCAGTGGTTGAAAAACTGTTTTTT. V is TRBV15 and J is TRBJ1-4; D gene uncertain. The V and J ends lost 0 bases and 7 bases respectively, with 9 bases between them. The germline gives CDR1 LNHNV, CDR2 YYDKDF (reference sequence). The CDR3 loop spans 14 amino acids.

V gene TRBV7-2 combines with J gene TRBJ2-7; 7 positions agree with TRBD1. The CDR3 runs to 14 residues. Germline V lookup: CDR1 SGHTA, CDR2 FQGNSA. The junction had 11 bases not matched to a gene; V was cut back by 7 bases and J by 5 bases. The CDR3: CASIPTGVLHEQYF. As DNA, the CDR3 is TGTGCCAGCATCCCCACAGGGGTTCTCCACGAGCAGTACTTC.

This chain connects TRBV9 to TRBJ1-4; D remains ambiguous. Trimming took 7 bases from V and 0 from J, leaving 19 bases between them. CDR1 is SGDLS and CDR2 is YYNGEE in the germline V gene. This CDR3 region has 17 residues. The DNA for the CDR3 is TGTGCCAGCCGGGTTCATCGTAATGGTGCAACTAATGAAAAACTGTTTTTT. Translating it yields CASRVHRNGATNEKLFF. Variable domain in full (rest from reference TRBV9 and TRBJ1-4): DSGVTQTPKHLITATGQRVTLRCSPRSGDLSVYWYQQSLDQGLQFLIQYYNGEERAKGNILERFSAQQFPDLHSELNLSSLELGDSALYFCASRVHRNGATNEKLFFGSGTQLSVL.

This chain links TRBV6-5 with TRBJ2-1, with TRBD1 matching 9 bases. Unmatched junction bases numbered 7, after V lost 6 bases and J lost 4 bases. Germline lookup yields CDR1 MNHEY and CDR2 SVGAGI. The CDR3 has 15 amino acids. CDR3 amino acids: CASSSGQGIYNEQFF. The CDR3, as DNA: TGTGCCAGCAGCTCCGGACAGGGGATTTACAATGAGCAGTTCTTC.

The rearrangement joins TRBV19 to TRBJ1-5; possible D gene TRBD1, 5 bases. Germline values: CDR1 LNHDA, CDR2 SQIVND (reference sequence). Trimming removed 5 bases from V and 0 bases from J, with 14 bases in between. There are 16 residues in the CDR3. CDR3 loop: CASSASGTLSNQPQHF. Written as DNA, the CDR3 is TGTGCCAGTAGTGCCTCCGGGACTCTTAGCAATCAGCCCCAGCATTTT.

J is TRBJ2-7 and V is TRBV7-2; no definite D call. The CDR3 spans 12 residues. Trimming pared 5 bases from V and 4 bases from J, leaving 9 bases between. The germline gives CDR1 SGHTA, CDR2 FQGNSA. The CDR3 bases are TGTGCCAGCAGCCGATCCCTATACGAGCAGTACTTC. Translated, it gives CASSRSLYEQYF. The full variable domain, its missing parts supplied by reference TRBV7-2 and TRBJ2-7, is GAGVSQSPSNKVTEKGKDVELRCDPISGHTALYWYRQSLGQGLEFLIYFQGNSAPDKSGLPSDRFSAERTGGSVSTLTIQRTQQEDSAVYLCASSRSLYEQYFGPGTRLTVT.

Comments on this clone: Other DNA variants within this sample encode the same CDR3. This chain connects TRBV3-1 (or the pseudogene TRBV3-2) to TRBJ2-3; 10 nucleotides align to TRBD2. Germline V gene lookup returns CDR1 LGHDT and CDR2 YNNKEL (reference sequence). This CDR3 spans 15 amino acids. The junction had 6 bases not matched to a gene; V was cut back by 4 bases and J by 5 bases. CDR3 bases: TGTGCCAGCAGCCGAAGCGGGGGGGCCGGAGATACGCAGTATTTT. Protein product: CASSRSGGAGDTQYF.

The chain uses TRBV28 and TRBJ2-1, with TRBD2 matching over 9 bases. Germline CDR1 is MDHEN and CDR2 is SYDVKM. The ends lost 3 bases at V and 8 bases at J; junction bases unmatched: 8. CDR3 length: 15 residues. This CDR3 reads CASSLTSGPNHEQFF. CDR3 DNA: TGTGCCAGCAGTTTGACTAGCGGACCCAACCATGAGCAGTTCTTC.

The chain employs TRBV9 and TRBJ2-2; the D gene is possibly TRBD1 (6 bases). Per the germline V gene, CDR1 is SGDLS and CDR2 is YYNGEE. This CDR3 comprises 15 residues. Trimming took 4 bases from V and 0 from J, leaving 10 bases between them. This CDR3 is CASSTGTTNTGELFF. The CDR3 DNA reads as TGTGCCAGCAGCACCGGGACAACGAACACCGGGGAGCTGTTTTTT.

The chain recombines TRBV18 with TRBJ1-6; tentatively, D is TRBD1 (6 bases). This CDR3 contains 15 residues. In germline, CDR1 is KGHSH, CDR2 LQKENI. V was cut by 3 bases and J by 5 bases, with 11 bases left in between. DNA of the CDR3: TGTGCCAGCTCACCGGTGACAGGAAATAATTCACCCCTCCACTTT. As protein: CASSPVTGNNSPLHF.

The chain has TRBV7-9 and TRBJ1-2, with TRBD1 identical over 11 bases. Germline CDR1 is SEHNR and CDR2 is FQNEAQ (reference sequence). This CDR3 has 13 amino acids. The ends lost 9 bases at V and 3 bases at J; junction bases unmatched: 3. The CDR3 is CASGQGAYYGYTF. CDR3 sequence (DNA): TGTGCCAGTGGACAGGGGGCCTACTATGGCTACACCTTC. Combining the CDR3 with reference TRBV7-9 and TRBJ1-2 gives the whole variable domain DTGVSQNPRHKITKRGQNVTFRCDPISEHNRLYWYRQTLGQGPEFLTYFQNEAQLEKSRLLSDRFSAERPKGSFSTLEIQRTEQGDSAMYLCASGQGAYYGYTFGSGTRLTVV.

The V gene is TRBV28, the J gene TRBJ2-7; maybe TRBD1 (5 bases). CDR3 length: 14 residues. Germline V lookup: CDR1 MDHEN, CDR2 SYDVKM. Trimming removed 7 bases from V and 6 bases from J, with 19 bases in between. In DNA, the CDR3 is TGTGCCAGCATCATTGGGGCCCCTGGGGCCGAGCAGTACTTC. As protein: CASIIGAPGAEQYF.

This clone was seen only once. The rearrangement links TRBV6-5 to TRBJ1-6, with D perhaps matching TRBD1 (5 bases). Looked up from germline, CDR1 is MNHEY and CDR2 is SVGAGI. Trimming removed 2 bases from V and 9 bases from J, with 14 bases in between. The CDR3 is made up of 15 amino acids. CDR3 loop: CASSYNGGRGSPLHF. CDR3 nucleotides: TGTGCCAGCAGTTACAACGGGGGGAGGGGTTCACCCCTCCACTTT.

This clone has just one count. Other DNA sequences within the sample encode an identical CDR3. The rearrangement links TRBV5-1 to TRBJ2-7; the D gene is possibly TRBD2 (5 bases). With 4 bases removed from V and 2 bases from J, the gap between germline ends came to 10 bases. This CDR3 comprises 13 residues. The germline gives CDR1 SGHRS, CDR2 YFSETQ. Here the CDR3 DNA reads TGCGCCAGCAGCGACGGACTGGCCTACGAGCAGTACTTC. It codes for CASSDGLAYEQYF.

This chain joins TRBV7-6 and TRBJ2-1, with D possibly TRBD2 on 6 matching bases. Per the germline V gene, CDR1 is SGHVS and CDR2 is FNYEAQ. With 5 bases removed from V and 7 bases from J, the gap between germline ends came to 21 bases. The CDR3 has 16 amino acids. This CDR3 reads CASSRHEGRITNEQFF. The CDR3 bases are TGTGCCAGCAGCCGCCACGAGGGGAGGATTACGAATGAGCAGTTCTTC. Drawing the rest from reference TRBV7-6 and TRBJ2-1, the complete variable domain is GAGVSQSPRYKVTKRGQDVALRCDPISGHVSLYWYRQALGQGPEFLTYFNYEAQQDKSGLPNDRFSAERPEGSISTLTIQRTEQRDSAMYRCASSRHEGRITNEQFFGPGTRLTVL.

This clone has only a few counts. The rearrangement links TRBV24-1 to TRBJ2-1, with 7 bases that match TRBD2. In germline, CDR1 is KGHDR, CDR2 SFDVKD. The V gene end was trimmed by 1 base and the J gene end by 2 bases; junction bases not matched to a gene: 7. This CDR3 contains 17 residues. CDR3 residues: CATSDFGQRGTYNEQFF. In nucleotides, the CDR3 is TGTGCCACCAGTGATTTTGGCCAGCGGGGCACCTACAATGAGCAGTTCTTC.

The gene calls are TRBV19 and TRBJ2-3; a weak D match, TRBD1 (6 bases). This CDR3 is built from 15 residues. The germline gives CDR1 LNHDA, CDR2 SQIVND (reference sequence). The germline V and J ends were trimmed by 6 bases and 0 bases, with 13 bases remaining between them. The CDR3 sequence: CASRDQGLSTDTQYF. In DNA form, the CDR3 reads TGTGCCAGTAGGGACCAGGGGCTTAGCACAGATACGCAGTATTTT.

This clone was observed a single time. The gene calls are TRBV3-1 (or the pseudogene TRBV3-2) and TRBJ2-7; the D gene is possibly TRBD2 (6 bases). The V gene's germline CDR1 is LGHDT and CDR2 YNNKEL (reference sequence). V lost 4 bases to trimming and J lost 4 bases, with 14 bases between them. The CDR3 sequence is 14 residues long. The CDR3, as DNA: TGTGCCAGCAGCCCCGGAGGGACGACTTACGAGCAGTACTTC. Translation gives CASSPGGTTYEQYF.

This clone was picked up one time. The chain uses TRBV9 and TRBJ2-3; TRBD2 matches at 9 bases. This CDR3 region has 18 residues. The V segment lost 6 bases and the J segment 0 bases; nucleotides outside the gene matches: 14. CDR1 SGDLS and CDR2 YYNGEE come from the germline V gene. The chain's CDR3 is CASNPSAGGGSSTDTQYF. The CDR3 nucleotides are TGTGCCAGCAACCCTTCGGCGGGAGGGGGTAGCAGCACAGATACGCAGTATTTT.

The V call is TRBV2, the J call TRBJ1-5; possible D gene TRBD1, 6 bases. Trimming left V 8 bases short and J 5 bases short, with 13 bases between. CDR3 length equals 13 residues. CDR1 SNHLY and CDR2 FYNNEI come from the germline V gene. The CDR3 reads CASDRRSDQPQHF. The CDR3 DNA is TGTGCCAGCGACAGGCGTTCGGATCAGCCCCAGCATTTT. The complete variable domain, with remaining parts taken from reference TRBV2 and TRBJ1-5, reads EPEVTQTPSHQVTQMGQEVILRCVPISNHLYFYWYRQILGQKVEFLVSFYNNEISEKSEIFDDQFSVERPDGSNFTLKIRSTKLEDSAMYFCASDRRSDQPQHFGDGTRLSIL.

V and J are TRBV6-5 and TRBJ1-3; tentatively, D is TRBD1 (6 bases). CDR3 size: 15 residues. Germline V CDR1 and CDR2: MNHEY, SVGAGI. V was trimmed by 6 bases and J by 0 bases, leaving 12 bases between them. CDR3 loop: CASSRGQFSGNTIYF. CDR3 sequence (DNA): TGTGCCAGCAGCAGAGGACAGTTCTCTGGAAACACCATATATTTT.

This chain connects TRBV7-9 to TRBJ2-3; TRBD2 matches 9 bases. Germline values: CDR1 SEHNR, CDR2 FQNEAQ (reference sequence). The CDR3 is made up of 16 amino acids. The J segment lost 5 bases and the V segment lost 8 bases, leaving 14 bases of the junction unmatched. Written as DNA, the CDR3 is TGTGCCAGCTCCGCGGGAGGGCCCCGGCTGGAAGATACGCAGTATTTT. This sequence encodes CASSAGGPRLEDTQYF.

The genes are TRBV18 and TRBJ2-2; 10 bases are shared with TRBD2. This CDR3 comprises 17 residues. Germline CDR1 reads KGHSH; CDR2 reads LQKENI. Trimming took 2 bases from V and 5 from J; bases not matched to a gene: 8. The chain's CDR3 is CASSPSASGRWTGELFF. CDR3 nucleotides: TGTGCCAGCTCACCATCCGCTAGCGGGAGATGGACCGGGGAGCTGTTTTTT.

The V and J genes are TRBV25-1 and TRBJ2-5; no firm D call. This CDR3 is built from 14 residues. Per the germline V gene, CDR1 is MGHDK and CDR2 is SYGVNS. V lost 6 bases and J 0 bases, leaving 11 bases between the germline ends. The CDR3 sequence is CASRETGYQETQYF. In nucleotides, the CDR3 is TGTGCCAGCAGAGAGACCGGGTACCAAGAGACCCAGTACTTC.

This clone was counted a single time. The V gene is TRBV7-9, the J gene TRBJ1-1; D gene unclear. CDR1 and CDR2 (germline): SEHNR, FQNEAQ (reference sequence). This CDR3 contains 14 residues. Trimming removed 5 bases from V and 6 bases from J, with 16 bases in between. CDR3 bases: TGTGCCAGCAGCCAGAGCGAGGTCGTGGCTGAAGCTTTCTTT. As protein: CASSQSEVVAEAFF.

This clone was counted between two and nine times. CDR3 sequence (DNA): TGTGCCAGCAGCAAAGCTCGGTCCGGGGAGCTAGCCAAAAACATTCAGTACTTC. Encoded protein: CASSKARSGELAKNIQYF. The chain is built from TRBV21-1 and TRBJ2-4; no check of the table's D call, TRBD2, against the DNA was made. TRBV21-1 is shown as a pseudogene. The CDR3 contains 18 residues.